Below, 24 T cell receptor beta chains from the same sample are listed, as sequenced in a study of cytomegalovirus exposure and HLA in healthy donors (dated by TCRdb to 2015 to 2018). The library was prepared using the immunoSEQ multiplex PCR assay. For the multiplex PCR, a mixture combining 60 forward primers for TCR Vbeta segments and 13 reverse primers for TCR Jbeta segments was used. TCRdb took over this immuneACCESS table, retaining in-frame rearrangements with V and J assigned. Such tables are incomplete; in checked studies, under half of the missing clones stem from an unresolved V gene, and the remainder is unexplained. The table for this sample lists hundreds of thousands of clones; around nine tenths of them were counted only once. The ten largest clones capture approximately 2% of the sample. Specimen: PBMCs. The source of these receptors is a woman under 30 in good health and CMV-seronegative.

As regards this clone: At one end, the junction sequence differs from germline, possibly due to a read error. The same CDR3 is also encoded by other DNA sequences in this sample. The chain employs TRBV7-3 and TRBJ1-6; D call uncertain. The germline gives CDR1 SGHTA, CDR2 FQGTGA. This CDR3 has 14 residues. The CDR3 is CASSLSHINSPLHF. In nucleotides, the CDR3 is TGTGCCAGCAGCTTAAGTCACATTAATTCCCCCCTCCACTTT.

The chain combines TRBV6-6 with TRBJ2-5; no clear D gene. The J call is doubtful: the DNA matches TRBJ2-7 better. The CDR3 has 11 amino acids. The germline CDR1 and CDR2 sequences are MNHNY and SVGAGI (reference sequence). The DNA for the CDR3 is TGTGCCACAAATACAAACTACGAGCAGTACTTC. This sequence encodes CATNTNYEQYF.

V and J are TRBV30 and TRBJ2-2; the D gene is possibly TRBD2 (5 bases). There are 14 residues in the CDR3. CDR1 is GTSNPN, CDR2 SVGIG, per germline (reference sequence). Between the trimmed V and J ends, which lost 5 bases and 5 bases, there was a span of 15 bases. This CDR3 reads CAWEPGITTGELFF. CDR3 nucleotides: TGTGCCTGGGAACCCGGGATCACAACCGGGGAGCTGTTTTTT. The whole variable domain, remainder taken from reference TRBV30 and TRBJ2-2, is SQTIHQWPATLVQPVGSPLSLECTVEGTSNPNLYWYRQAAGRGLQLLFYSVGIGQISSEVPQNLSASRPQDRQFILSSKKLLLSDSGFYLCAWEPGITTGELFFGEGSRLTVL.

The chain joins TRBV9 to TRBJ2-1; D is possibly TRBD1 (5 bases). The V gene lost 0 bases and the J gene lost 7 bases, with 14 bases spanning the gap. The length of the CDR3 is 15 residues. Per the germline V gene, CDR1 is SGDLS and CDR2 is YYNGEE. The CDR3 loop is CASSVEGRDGNEQFF. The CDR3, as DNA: TGTGCCAGCAGCGTAGAGGGGCGTGATGGAAATGAGCAGTTCTTC.

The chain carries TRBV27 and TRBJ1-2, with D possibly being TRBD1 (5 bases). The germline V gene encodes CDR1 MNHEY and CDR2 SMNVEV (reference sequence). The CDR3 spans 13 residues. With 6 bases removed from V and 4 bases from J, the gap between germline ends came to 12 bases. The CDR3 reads CASSNDRFYGYTF. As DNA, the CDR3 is TGTGCCAGCAGCAACGACAGATTCTATGGCTACACCTTC.

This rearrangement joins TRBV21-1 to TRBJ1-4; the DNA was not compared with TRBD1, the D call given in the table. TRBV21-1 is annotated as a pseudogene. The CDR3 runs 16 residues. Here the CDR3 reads CASSSGPGQGGEKLFF. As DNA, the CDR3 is TGTGCCAGCAGCTCCGGACCGGGACAGGGAGGAGAAAAACTGTTTTTT.

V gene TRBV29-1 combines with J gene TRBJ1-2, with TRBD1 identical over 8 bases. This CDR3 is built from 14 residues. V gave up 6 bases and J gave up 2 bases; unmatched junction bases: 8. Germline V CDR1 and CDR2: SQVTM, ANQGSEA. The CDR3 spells CSVEDRDWNYGYTF. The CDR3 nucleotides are TGCAGCGTGGAGGACAGGGACTGGAACTATGGCTACACCTTC.

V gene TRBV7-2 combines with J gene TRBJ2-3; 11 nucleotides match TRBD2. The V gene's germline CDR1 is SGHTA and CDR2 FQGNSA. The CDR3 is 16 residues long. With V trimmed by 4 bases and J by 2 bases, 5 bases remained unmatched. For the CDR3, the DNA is TGTGCCAGCAGCTCCGTAGCGGGGGGGCACACAGATACGCAGTATTTT. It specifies CASSSVAGGHTDTQYF.

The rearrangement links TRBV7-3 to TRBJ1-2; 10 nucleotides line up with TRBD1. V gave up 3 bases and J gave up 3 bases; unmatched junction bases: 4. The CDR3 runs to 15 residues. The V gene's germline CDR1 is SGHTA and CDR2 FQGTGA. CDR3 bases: TGTGCCAGCAGCTTGACAGGGGGCGTGGACTATGGCTACACCTTC. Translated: CASSLTGGVDYGYTF.

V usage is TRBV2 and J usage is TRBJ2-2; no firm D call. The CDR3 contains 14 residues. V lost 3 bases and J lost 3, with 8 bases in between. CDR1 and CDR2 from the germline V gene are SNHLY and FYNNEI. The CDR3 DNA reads TGTGCCAGCAGTGAGAAGCTAGACACCGGGGAGCTGTTTTTT. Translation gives CASSEKLDTGELFF.

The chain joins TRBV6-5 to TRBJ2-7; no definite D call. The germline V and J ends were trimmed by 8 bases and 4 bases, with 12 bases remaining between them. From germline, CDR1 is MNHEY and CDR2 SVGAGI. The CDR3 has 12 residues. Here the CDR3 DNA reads TGTGCCAGCGGATGGGCAACGTACGAGCAGTACTTC. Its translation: CASGWATYEQYF.

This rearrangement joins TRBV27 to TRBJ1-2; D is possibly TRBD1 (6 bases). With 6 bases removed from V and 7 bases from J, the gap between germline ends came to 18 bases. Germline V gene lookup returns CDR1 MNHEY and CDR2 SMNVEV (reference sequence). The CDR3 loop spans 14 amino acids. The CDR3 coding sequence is TGTGCCAGCAGATTAGAGGGGGGGTCAGGTGGCTACACCTTC. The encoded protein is CASRLEGGSGGYTF.

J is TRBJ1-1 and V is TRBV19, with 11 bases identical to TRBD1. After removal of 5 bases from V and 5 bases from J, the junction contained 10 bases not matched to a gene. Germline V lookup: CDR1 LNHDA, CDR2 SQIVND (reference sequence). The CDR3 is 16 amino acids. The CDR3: CASSAGTGGSRTEAFF. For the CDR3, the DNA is TGTGCCAGTAGTGCCGGGACAGGGGGAAGTAGAACTGAAGCTTTCTTT.

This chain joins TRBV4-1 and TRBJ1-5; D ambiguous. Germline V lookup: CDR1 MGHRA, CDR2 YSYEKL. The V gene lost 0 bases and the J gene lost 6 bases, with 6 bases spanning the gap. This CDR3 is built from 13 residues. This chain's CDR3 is CASSQDLSQPQHF. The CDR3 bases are TGCGCCAGCAGCCAAGATTTGAGTCAGCCCCAGCATTTT.

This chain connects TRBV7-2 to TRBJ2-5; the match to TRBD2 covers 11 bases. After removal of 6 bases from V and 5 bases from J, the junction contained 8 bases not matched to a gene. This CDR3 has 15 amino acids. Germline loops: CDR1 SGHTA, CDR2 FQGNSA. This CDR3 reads CASRELAGVYETQYF. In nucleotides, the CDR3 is TGTGCCAGCAGGGAACTAGCGGGGGTTTACGAGACCCAGTACTTC. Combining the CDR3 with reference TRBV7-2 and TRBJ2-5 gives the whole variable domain GAGVSQSPSNKVTEKGKDVELRCDPISGHTALYWYRQSLGQGLEFLIYFQGNSAPDKSGLPSDRFSAERTGGSVSTLTIQRTQQEDSAVYLCASRELAGVYETQYFGPGTRLLVL.

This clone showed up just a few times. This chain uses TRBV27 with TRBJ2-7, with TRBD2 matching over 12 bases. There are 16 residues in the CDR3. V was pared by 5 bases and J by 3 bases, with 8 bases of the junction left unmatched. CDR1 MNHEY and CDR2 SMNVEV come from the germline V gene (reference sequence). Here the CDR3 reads CASSPPLLAGGYEQYF. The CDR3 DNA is TGTGCCAGCAGTCCCCCCTTACTAGCGGGGGGCTACGAGCAGTACTTC.

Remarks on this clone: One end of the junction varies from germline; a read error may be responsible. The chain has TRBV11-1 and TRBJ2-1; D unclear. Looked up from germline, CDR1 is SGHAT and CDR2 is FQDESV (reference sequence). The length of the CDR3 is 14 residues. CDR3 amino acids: CASSLEVTYSEQFF. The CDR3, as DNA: TGTGCCAGCAGCTTAGAGGTAACCTACAGTGAGCAGTTCTTC.

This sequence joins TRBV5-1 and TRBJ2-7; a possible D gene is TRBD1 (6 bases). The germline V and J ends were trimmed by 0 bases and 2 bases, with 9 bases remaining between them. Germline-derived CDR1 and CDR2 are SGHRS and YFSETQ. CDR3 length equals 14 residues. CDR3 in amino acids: CASSLAGQTYEQYF. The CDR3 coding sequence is TGCGCCAGCAGCTTGGCCGGACAGACCTACGAGCAGTACTTC.

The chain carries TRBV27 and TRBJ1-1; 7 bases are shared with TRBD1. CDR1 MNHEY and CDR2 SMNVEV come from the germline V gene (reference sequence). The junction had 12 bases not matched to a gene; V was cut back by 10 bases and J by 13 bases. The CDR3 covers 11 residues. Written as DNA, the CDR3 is TGTGCCACCCACAAGGGGGCAGAGGGTTTCTTT. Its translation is CATHKGAEGFF.

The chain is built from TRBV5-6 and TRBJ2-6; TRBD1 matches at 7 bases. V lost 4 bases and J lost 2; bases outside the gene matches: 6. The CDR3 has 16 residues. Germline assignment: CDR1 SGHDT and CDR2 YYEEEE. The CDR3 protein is CASSIEQGTGANVLTF. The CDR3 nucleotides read TGTGCCAGCAGCATCGAACAGGGGACTGGGGCCAACGTCCTGACTTTC. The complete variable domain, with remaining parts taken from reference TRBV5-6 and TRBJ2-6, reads DAGVTQSPTHLIKTRGQQVTLRCSPKSGHDTVSWYQQALGQGPQFIFQYYEEEERQRGNFPDRFSGHQFPNYSSELNVNALLLGDSALYLCASSIEQGTGANVLTFGAGSRLTVL.

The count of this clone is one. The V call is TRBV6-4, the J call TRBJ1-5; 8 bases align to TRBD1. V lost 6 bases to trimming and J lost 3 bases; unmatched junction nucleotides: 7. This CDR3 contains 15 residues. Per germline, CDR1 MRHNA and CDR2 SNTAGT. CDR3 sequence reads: CASRGRGQVNQPQHF. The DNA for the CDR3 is TGTGCCAGCAGGGGGCGGGGACAGGTCAATCAGCCCCAGCATTTT.

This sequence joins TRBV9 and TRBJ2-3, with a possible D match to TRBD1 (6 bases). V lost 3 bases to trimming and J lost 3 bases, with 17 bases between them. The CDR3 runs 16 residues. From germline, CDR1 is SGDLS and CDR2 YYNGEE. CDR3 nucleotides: TGTGCCAGCAGCGAAGGGGGTCCCCTGGGGACAGATACGCAGTATTTT. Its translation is CASSEGGPLGTDTQYF.

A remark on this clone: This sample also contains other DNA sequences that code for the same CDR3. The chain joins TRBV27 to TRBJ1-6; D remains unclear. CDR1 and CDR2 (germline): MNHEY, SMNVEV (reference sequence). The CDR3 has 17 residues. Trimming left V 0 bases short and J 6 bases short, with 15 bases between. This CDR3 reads CASSLSGGTAPNSPLHF. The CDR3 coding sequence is TGTGCCAGCAGTTTATCAGGAGGAACAGCTCCTAATTCACCCCTCCACTTT.

CDR3 amino acids: CASSRYNNREETQYF. CDR3 coding DNA: TGCGCCAGCAGCCGATACAACAACAGGGAAGAGACCCAGTACTTC. The chain links TRBV5-1 to TRBJ2-5, with D possibly being TRBD1 (6 bases). The germline CDR1 and CDR2 sequences are SGHRS and YFSETQ. Trimming removed 4 bases at V and 3 bases at J, with 16 bases between. The CDR3 covers 15 residues. Variable domain in full (rest from reference TRBV5-1 and TRBJ2-5): KAGVTQTPRYLIKTRGQQVTLSCSPISGHRSVSWYQQTPGQGLQFLFEYFSETQRNKGNFPGRFSGRQFSNSRSEMNVSTLELGDSALYLCASSRYNNREETQYFGPGTRLLVL.